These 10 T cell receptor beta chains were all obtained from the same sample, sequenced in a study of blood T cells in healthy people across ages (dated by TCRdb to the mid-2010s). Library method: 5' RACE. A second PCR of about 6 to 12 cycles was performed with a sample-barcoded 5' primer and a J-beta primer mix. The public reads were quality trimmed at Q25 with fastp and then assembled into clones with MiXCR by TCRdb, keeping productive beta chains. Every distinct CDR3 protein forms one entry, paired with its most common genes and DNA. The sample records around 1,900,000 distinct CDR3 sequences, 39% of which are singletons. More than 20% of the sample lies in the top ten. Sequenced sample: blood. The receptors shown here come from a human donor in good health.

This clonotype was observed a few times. CDR3 bases: TGTGCCAGCAGTTTAGCCGGGTATTCTCCATCTAGCGGGGGGTTCTCAGATACGCAGTATTTT. Its protein is CASSLAGYSPSSGGFSDTQYF. This chain links TRBV28 with TRBJ2-3; 11 nucleotides line up with TRBD2. This CDR3 has 21 amino acids. V lost 2 bases and J lost 4; bases outside the gene matches: 20. Per germline, CDR1 MDHEN and CDR2 SYDVKM.

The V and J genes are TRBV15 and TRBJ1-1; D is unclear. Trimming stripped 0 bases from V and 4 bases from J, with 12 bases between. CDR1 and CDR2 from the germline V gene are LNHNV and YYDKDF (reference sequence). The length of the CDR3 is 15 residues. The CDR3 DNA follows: TGTGCCACCAGCAGAGATTGGATCGAGAGCACTGAAGCTTTCTTT. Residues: CATSRDWIESTEAFF.

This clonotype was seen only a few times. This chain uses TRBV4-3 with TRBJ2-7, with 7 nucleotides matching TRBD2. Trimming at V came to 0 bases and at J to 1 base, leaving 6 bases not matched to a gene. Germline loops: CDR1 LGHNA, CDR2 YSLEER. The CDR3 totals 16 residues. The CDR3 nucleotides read TGCGCCAGCAGCCAAGATACTAGCGCCGGGTCCTACGAGCAGTACTTC. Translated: CASSQDTSAGSYEQYF.

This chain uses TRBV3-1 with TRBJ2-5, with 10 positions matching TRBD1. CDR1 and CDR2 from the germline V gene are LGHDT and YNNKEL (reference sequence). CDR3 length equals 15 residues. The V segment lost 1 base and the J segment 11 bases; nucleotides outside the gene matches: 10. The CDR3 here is CASSQAGQGVSEQYF. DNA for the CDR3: TGTGCCAGCAGCCAAGCCGGACAGGGGGTGAGTGAGCAGTACTTC.

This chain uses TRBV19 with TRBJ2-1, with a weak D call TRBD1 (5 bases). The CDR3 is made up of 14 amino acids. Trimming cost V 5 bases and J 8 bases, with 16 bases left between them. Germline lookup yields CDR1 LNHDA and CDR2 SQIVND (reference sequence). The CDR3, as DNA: TGTGCCAGTAGTGGAGTAGTAGGGGCCGATGAGCAGTTCTTC. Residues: CASSGVVGADEQFF.

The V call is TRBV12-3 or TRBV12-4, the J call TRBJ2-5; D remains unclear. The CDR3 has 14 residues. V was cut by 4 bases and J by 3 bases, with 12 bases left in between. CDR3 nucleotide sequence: TGTGCCAGCAGTTACCACGGAGCTGAAGAGACCCAGTACTTC. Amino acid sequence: CASSYHGAEETQYF.

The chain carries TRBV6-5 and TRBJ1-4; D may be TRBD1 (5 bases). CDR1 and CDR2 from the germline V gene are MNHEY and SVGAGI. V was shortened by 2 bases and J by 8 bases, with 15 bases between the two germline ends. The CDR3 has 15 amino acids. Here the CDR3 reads CASSYQDPGVEKLFF. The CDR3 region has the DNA TGTGCCAGCAGTTACCAGGATCCGGGGGTCGAAAAACTGTTTTTT.

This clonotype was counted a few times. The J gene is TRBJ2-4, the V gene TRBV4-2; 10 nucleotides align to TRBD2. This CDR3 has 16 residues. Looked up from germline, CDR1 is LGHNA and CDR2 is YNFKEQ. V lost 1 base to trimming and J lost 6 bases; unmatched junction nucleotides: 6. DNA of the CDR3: TGTGCCAGCAGCCAAGTTCCAGCGGGGGGGAGAAACATTCAGTACTTC. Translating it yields CASSQVPAGGRNIQYF.

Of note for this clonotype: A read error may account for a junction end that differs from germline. The CDR3 DNA is TGTGCTGGTGGTTTGATACGGGACAGGGGGAAATCAACTAATGAAAAACTGTTTTTT. Protein sequence: CAGGLIRDRGKSTNEKLFF. The rearrangement uses TRBV12-5 and TRBJ1-4, with 11 bases matching TRBD1. The length of the CDR3 is 19 residues. Germline V gene lookup returns CDR1 LGHNT and CDR2 FRNRAP.

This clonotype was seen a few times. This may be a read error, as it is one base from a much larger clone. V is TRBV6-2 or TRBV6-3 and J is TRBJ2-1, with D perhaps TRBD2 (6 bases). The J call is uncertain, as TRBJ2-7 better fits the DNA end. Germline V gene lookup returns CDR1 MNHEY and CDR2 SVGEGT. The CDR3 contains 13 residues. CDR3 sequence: CASAGRSYNEQYF. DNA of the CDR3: TGTGCCAGCGCAGGGAGGTCCTACAATGAGCAGTACTTC.